Given below is one TCR beta chain in context. These data come from a study of OX40 agonist ivuxolimab in advanced cancers. Background on the study: The dose-escalation cohort was over 65% male, with a mean age of 60 years, ranging about 20 to 79.

Trimming at V came to 6 bases and at J to 5 bases, leaving 8 bases not matched to a gene. Germline V gene data show CDR1 as SQVTM and CDR2 as ANQGSEA. The CDR3 loop spans 14 amino acids. Data came from immunoSEQ multiplex PCR; TCRdb stores just in-frame clones and leaves some out. The sample lists about 77,000 clones; roughly 87% were seen once. The material sequenced was CD4+ or CD8+ T cells sorted from blood, taken in a trial of the OX40 agonist ivuxolimab. This receptor was identified in an adult with an advanced solid tumor such as melanoma, head and neck, liver or kidney cancer. This rearrangement joins TRBV29-1 to TRBJ1-2, with 11 nucleotides matching TRBD1. This CDR3 reads CSVQLGDRGYGYTF. The CDR3 nucleotides read TGCAGCGTCCAGCTGGGGGACAGGGGGTATGGCTACACCTTC.